This T cell receptor beta chain is from a study of OX40 agonist ivuxolimab in advanced cancers. Whole-study findings and limits: Among the lowest peripheral clonal expansion occurred in 0.1-3.0 mg/kg partial responders.

Concerning this clone itself: The antigen remains unidentified.

V was trimmed by 7 bases and J by 2 bases, leaving 12 bases between them. Germline CDR1 WSHSY, CDR2 SAAADI. This CDR3 comprises 13 residues. This table comes from immunoSEQ multiplex PCR, and its TCRdb copy is limited to in-frame clones, with some not included. Here the sample spans about 69,000 clones, 75% to 90% being singletons. J is TRBJ2-7 and V is TRBV10-2, with D unresolved. The sequencing here drew on CD4+ or CD8+ T cells sorted from blood, taken in a trial of the OX40 agonist ivuxolimab. This TCR derives from an adult with an advanced solid tumor such as melanoma, head and neck, liver or kidney cancer. CDR3 nucleotides: TGCGCCAGCACGGGCGGTCCAGCCTACGAGCAGTACTTC. Translating gives CASTGGPAYEQYF.